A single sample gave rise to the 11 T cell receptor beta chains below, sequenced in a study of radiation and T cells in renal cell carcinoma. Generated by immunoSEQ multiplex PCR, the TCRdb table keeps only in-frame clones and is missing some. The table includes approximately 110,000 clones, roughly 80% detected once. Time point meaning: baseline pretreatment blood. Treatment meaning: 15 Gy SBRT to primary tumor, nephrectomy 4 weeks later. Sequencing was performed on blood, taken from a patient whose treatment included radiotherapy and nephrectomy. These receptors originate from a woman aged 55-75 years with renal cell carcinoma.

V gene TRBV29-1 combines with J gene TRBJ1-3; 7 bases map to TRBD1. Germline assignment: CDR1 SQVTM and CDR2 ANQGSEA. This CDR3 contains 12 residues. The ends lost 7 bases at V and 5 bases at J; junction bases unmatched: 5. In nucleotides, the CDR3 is TGCAGCGCGACAGGGAATCGAAACACCATATATTTT. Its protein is CSATGNRNTIYF.

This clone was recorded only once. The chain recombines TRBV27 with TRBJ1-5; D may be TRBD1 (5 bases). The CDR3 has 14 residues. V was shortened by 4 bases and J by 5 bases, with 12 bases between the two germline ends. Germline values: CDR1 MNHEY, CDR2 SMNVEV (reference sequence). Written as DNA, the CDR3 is TGTGCCAGCAGTTCTAAGGGGCCCGATCAGCCCCAGCATTTT. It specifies CASSSKGPDQPQHF.

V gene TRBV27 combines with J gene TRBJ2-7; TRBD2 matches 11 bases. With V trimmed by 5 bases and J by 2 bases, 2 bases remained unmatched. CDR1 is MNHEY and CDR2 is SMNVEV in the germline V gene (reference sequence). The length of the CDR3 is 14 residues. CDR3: CASSPGLAAYEQYF. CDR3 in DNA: TGTGCCAGCAGTCCGGGACTAGCGGCCTACGAGCAGTACTTC.

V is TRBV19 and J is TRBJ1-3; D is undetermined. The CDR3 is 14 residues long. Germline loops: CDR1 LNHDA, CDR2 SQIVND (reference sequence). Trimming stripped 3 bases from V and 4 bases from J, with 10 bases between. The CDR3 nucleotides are TGTGCCAGTAGTATCGCCGGAGCGGGAAACACCATATATTTT. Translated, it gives CASSIAGAGNTIYF.

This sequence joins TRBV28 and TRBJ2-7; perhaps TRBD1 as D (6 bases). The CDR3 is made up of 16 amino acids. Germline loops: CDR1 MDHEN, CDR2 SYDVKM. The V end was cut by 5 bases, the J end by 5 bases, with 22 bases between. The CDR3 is CASSPAGTSLRDEQYF. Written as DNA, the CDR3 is TGTGCCAGCAGTCCGGCAGGGACATCCCTCAGGGACGAGCAGTACTTC.

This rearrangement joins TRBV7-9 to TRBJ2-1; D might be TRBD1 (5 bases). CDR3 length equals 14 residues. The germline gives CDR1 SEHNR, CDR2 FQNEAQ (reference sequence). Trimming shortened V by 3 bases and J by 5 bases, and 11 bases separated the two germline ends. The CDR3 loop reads CASSLTDWNNEQFF. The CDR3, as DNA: TGTGCCAGCAGCTTGACAGACTGGAACAATGAGCAGTTCTTC.

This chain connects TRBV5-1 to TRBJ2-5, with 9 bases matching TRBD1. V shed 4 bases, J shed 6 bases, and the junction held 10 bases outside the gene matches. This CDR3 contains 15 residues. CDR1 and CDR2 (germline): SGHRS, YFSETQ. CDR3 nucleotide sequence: TGCGCCAGCAGCCCACGGACAGGGGCAGAGAAGACCCAGTACTTC. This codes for CASSPRTGAEKTQYF.

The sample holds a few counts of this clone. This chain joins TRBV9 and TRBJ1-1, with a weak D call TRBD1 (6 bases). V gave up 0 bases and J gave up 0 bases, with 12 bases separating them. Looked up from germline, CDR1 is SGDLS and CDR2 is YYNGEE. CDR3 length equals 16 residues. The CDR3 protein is CASSVGQGLVNTEAFF. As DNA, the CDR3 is TGTGCCAGCAGCGTAGGGCAGGGGCTGGTGAACACTGAAGCTTTCTTT.

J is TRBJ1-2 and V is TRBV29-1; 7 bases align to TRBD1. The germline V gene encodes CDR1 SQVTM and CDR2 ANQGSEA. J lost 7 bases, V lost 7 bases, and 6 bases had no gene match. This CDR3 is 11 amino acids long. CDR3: CSADRVGGYTF. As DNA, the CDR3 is TGCAGCGCCGACAGGGTAGGTGGCTACACCTTC.

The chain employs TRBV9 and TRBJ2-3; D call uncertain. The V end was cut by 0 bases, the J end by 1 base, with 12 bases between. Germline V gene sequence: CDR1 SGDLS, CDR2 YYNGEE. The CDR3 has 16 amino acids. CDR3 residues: CASSVGLGMGTDTQYF. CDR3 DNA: TGTGCCAGCAGCGTAGGTCTGGGGATGGGCACAGATACGCAGTATTTT.

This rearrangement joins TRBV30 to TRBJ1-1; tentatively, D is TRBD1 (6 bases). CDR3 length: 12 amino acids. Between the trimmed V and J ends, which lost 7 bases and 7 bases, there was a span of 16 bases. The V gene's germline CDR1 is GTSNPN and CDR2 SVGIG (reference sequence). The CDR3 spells CALFRGVGEAFF. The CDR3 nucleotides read TGTGCCTTATTTAGGGGGGTGGGTGAAGCTTTCTTT.